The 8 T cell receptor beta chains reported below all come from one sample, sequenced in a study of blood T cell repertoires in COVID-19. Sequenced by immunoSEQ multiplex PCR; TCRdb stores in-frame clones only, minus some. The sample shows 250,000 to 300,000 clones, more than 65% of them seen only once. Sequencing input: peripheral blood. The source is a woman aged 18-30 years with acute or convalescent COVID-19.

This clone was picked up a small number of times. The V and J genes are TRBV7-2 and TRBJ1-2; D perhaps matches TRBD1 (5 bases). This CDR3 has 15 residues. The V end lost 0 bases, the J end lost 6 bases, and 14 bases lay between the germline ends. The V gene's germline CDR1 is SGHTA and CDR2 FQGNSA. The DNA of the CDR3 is TGTGCCAGCAGCTTAGCGCATGGGTCAGGGAATGGCTACACCTTC. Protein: CASSLAHGSGNGYTF.

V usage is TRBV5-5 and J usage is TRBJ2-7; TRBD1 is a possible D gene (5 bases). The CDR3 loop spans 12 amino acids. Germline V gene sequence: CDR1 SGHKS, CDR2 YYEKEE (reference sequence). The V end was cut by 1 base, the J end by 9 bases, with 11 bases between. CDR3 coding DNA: TGTGCCAGCAGCTTGCAGGGTGCAGGGCAGTACTTC. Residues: CASSLQGAGQYF.

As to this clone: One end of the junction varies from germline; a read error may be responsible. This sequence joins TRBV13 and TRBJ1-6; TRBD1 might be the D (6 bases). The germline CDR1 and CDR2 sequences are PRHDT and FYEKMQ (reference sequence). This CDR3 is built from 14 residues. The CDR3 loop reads CASSLGRGNSPLHF. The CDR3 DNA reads TGTGCCAGCAGCCTAGGGAGGGGGAATTCACCCCTCCACTTT.

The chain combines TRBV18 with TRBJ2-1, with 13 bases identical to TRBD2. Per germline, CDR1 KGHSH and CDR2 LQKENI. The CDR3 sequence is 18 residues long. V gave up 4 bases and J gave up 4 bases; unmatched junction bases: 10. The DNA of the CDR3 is TGTGCCAGCTCACGAACTAGCGGGAGGGCCTCATCTTACAATGAGCAGTTCTTC. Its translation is CASSRTSGRASSYNEQFF.

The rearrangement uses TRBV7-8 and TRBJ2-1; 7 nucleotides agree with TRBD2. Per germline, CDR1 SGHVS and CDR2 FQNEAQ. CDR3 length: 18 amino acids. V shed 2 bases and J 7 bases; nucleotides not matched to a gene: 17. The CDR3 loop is CASSLFEDYSGIRNEQFF. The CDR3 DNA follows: TGTGCCAGCAGCTTATTTGAGGACTACAGCGGGATAAGAAATGAGCAGTTCTTC. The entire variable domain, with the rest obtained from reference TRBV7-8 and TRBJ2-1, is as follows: GAGVSQSPRYKVAKRGQDVALRCDPISGHVSLFWYQQALGQGPEFLTYFQNEAQLDKSGLPSDRFFAERPEGSVSTLKIQRTQQEDSAVYLCASSLFEDYSGIRNEQFFGPGTRLTVL.

Here the CDR3 DNA reads TGTGCCTGGAGTCGGACAGGGCTGGGGGAGCAGTACTTC. Amino acids: CAWSRTGLGEQYF. This chain connects TRBV30 to TRBJ2-7, with 8 bases fitting TRBD1. Germline CDR1 GTSNPN, CDR2 SVGIG (reference sequence). V lost 2 bases and J lost 7; bases outside the gene matches: 7. This CDR3 is 13 amino acids long. The entire variable domain, with the rest obtained from reference TRBV30 and TRBJ2-7, is as follows: SQTIHQWPATLVQPVGSPLSLECTVEGTSNPNLYWYRQAAGRGLQLLFYSVGIGQISSEVPQNLSASRPQDRQFILSSKKLLLSDSGFYLCAWSRTGLGEQYFGPGTRLTVT.

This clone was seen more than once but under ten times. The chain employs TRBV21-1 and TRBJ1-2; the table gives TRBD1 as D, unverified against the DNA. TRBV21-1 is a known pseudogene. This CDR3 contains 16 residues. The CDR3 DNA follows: TGTGCCAGCAGCAAGGGCCCGGGACAGCCCCCCTATGGCTACACCTTC. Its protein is CASSKGPGQPPYGYTF.

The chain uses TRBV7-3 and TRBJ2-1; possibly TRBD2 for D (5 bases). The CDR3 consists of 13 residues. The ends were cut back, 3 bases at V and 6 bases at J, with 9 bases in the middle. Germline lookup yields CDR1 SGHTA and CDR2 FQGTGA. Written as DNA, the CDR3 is TGTGCCAGCAGCTTGTCGGGGTTCAATGAGCAGTTCTTC. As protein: CASSLSGFNEQFF.